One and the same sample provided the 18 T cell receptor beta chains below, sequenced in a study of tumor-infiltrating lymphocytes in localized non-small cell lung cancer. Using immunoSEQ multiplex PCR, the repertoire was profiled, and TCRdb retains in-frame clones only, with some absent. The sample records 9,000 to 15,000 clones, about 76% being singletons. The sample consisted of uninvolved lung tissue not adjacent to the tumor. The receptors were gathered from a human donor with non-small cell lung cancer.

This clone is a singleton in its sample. CDR3 protein: CATRQGSDEQFF. The CDR3 coding sequence is TGTGCCACCCGCCAGGGCTCGGATGAGCAGTTCTTC. V usage is TRBV2 and J usage is TRBJ2-1; a weak D match, TRBD1 (5 bases). Trimming shortened V by 10 bases and J by 8 bases, and 15 bases separated the two germline ends. Germline values: CDR1 SNHLY, CDR2 FYNNEI. The CDR3 has 12 amino acids.

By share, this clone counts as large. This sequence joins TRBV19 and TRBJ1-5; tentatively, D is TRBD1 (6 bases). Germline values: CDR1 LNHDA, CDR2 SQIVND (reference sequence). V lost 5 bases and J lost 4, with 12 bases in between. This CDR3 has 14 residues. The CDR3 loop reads CASSPGQKNQPQHF. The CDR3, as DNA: TGTGCCAGTAGTCCCGGACAGAAAAATCAGCCCCAGCATTTT. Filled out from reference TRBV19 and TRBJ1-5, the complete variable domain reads DGGITQSPKYLFRKEGQNVTLSCEQNLNHDAMYWYRQDPGQGLRLIYYSQIVNDFQKGDIAEGYSVSREKKESFPLTVTSAQKNPTAFYLCASSPGQKNQPQHFGDGTRLSIL.

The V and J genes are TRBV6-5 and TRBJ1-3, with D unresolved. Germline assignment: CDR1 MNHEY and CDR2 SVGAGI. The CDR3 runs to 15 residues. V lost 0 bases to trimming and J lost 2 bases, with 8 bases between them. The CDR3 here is CASSYSRTAGNTIYF. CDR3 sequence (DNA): TGTGCCAGCAGTTACTCCCGGACCGCTGGAAACACCATATATTTT.

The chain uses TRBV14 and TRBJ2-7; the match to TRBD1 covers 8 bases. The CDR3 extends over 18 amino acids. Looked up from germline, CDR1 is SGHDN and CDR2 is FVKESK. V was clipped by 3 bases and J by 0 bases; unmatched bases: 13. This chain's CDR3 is CASSHLPRDRPDSYEQYF. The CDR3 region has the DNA TGTGCCAGCAGCCACTTGCCGAGGGACAGGCCCGACTCCTACGAGCAGTACTTC. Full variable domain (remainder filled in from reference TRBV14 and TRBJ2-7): EAGVTQFPSHSVIEKGQTVTLRCDPISGHDNLYWYRRVMGKEIKFLLHFVKESKQDESGMPNNRFLAERTGGTYSTLKVQPAELEDSGVYFCASSHLPRDRPDSYEQYFGPGTRLTVT.

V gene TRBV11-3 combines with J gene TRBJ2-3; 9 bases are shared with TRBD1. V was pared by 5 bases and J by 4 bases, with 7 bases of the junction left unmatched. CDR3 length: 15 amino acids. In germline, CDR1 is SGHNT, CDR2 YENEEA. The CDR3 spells CASSVAGQGSDTQYF. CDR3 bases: TGTGCCAGCAGCGTCGCGGGACAGGGCTCAGATACGCAGTATTTT.

The CDR3 region is CASSLGAGRLFF. The CDR3 DNA reads TGCGCCAGCAGCTTGGGGGCCGGGAGGCTGTTTTTT. The J gene is TRBJ2-2, the V gene TRBV5-1, with a tentative D call TRBD2 (6 bases). The CDR3 runs to 12 residues. V dropped 0 bases and J dropped 13 bases, with 10 bases sitting between them. The germline CDR1 and CDR2 sequences are SGHRS and YFSETQ.

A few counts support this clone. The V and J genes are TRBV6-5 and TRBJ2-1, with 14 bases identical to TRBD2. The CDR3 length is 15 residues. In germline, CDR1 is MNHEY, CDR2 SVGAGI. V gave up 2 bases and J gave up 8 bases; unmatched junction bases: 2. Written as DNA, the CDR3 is TGTGCCAGCAGTTACGGGACTAGCGGGAGTGATGAGCAGTTCTTC. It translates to CASSYGTSGSDEQFF.

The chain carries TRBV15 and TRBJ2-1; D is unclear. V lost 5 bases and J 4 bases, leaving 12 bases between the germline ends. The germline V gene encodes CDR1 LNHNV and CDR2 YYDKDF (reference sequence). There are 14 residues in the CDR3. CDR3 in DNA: TGTGCCACCAGCCCGATTGACACATACAATGAGCAGTTCTTC. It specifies CATSPIDTYNEQFF.

CDR3 sequence: CASTLERQETQYF. The CDR3 DNA is TGTGCCAGTACCCTCGAGCGGCAAGAGACCCAGTACTTC. The chain combines TRBV2 with TRBJ2-5, with D tentatively TRBD2 (5 bases). CDR3 size: 13 residues. CDR1 is SNHLY, CDR2 FYNNEI, per germline. V was clipped by 9 bases and J by 2 bases, with 13 bases between them.

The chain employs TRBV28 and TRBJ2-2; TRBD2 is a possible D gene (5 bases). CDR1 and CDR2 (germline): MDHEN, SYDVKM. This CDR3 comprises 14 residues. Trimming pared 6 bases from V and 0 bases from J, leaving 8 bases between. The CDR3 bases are TGTGCCAGCAGGGACTTCGCGAACACCGGGGAGCTGTTTTTT. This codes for CASRDFANTGELFF.

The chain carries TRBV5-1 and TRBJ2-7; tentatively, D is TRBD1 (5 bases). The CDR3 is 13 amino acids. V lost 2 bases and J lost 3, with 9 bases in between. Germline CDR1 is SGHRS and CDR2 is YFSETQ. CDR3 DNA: TGCGCCAGCAGCTTCCAGGGCTACTACGAGCAGTACTTC. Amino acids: CASSFQGYYEQYF.

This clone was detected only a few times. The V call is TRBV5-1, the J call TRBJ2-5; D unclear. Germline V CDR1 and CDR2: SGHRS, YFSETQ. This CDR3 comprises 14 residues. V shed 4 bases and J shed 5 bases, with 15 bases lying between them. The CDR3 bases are TGCGCCAGCAGCCCGGAGTTGGGCAGGGAGACCCAGTACTTC. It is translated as CASSPELGRETQYF.

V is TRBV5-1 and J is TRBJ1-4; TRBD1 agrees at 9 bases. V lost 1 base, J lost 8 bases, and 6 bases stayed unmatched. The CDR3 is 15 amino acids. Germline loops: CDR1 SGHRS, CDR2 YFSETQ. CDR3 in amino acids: CASSLLTGGEEKLFF. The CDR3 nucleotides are TGCGCCAGCAGCTTGTTGACAGGGGGAGAGGAAAAACTGTTTTTT.

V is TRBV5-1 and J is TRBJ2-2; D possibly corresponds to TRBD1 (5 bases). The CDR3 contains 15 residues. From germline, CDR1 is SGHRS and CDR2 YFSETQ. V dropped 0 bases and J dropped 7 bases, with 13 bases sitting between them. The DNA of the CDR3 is TGCGCCAGCAGCTTGGCGACTTCAGGGCACGGGGAGCTGTTTTTT. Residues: CASSLATSGHGELFF.

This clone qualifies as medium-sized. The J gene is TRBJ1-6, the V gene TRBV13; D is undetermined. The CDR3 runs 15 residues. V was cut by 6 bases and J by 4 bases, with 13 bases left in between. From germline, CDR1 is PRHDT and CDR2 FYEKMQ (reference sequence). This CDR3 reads CASRTRGGYNSPLHF. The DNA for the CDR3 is TGTGCCAGCAGGACCCGGGGTGGGTATAATTCACCCCTCCACTTT.

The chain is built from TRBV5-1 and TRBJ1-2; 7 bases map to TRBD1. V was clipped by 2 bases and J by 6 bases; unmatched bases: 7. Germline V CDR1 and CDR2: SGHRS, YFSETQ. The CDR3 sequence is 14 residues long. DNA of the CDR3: TGCGCCAGCAGCTTAGGGGGCGCGGTCGATGGCTACACCTTC. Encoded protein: CASSLGGAVDGYTF.

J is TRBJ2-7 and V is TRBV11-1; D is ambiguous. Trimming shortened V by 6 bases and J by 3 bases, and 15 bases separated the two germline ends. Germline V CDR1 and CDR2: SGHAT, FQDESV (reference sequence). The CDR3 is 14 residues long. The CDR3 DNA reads TGTGCCAGCAGTACACAGTTTGGAAGCTACGAGCAGTACTTC. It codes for CASSTQFGSYEQYF.

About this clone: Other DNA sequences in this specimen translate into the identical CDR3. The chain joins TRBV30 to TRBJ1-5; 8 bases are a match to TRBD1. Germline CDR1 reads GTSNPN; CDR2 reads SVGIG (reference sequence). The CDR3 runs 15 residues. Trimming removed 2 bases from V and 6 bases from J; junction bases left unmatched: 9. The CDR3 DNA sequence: TGTGCCTGGAGTTCAGGACAGGGCCAGGGTCAGCCCCAGCATTTT. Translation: CAWSSGQGQGQPQHF.